The 6 T cell receptor beta chains listed next were all sequenced from one sample in a study of blood T cell repertoires in COVID-19. Sequencing used immunoSEQ multiplex PCR; TCRdb keeps in-frame clones, though not all of them. In the table there are 100,000 to 120,000 clones, around four fifths of which are singletons. Sequenced sample: peripheral blood. The receptors were sampled from a woman in her 70s with acute or convalescent COVID-19.

The chain links TRBV28 to TRBJ1-6, with TRBD1 as a possible D gene (5 bases). Trimming removed 1 base at V and 4 bases at J, with 8 bases between. Germline-derived CDR1 and CDR2 are MDHEN and SYDVKM. CDR3 length equals 15 residues. The CDR3 loop reads CASSLLGGYNSPLHF. CDR3 nucleotides: TGTGCCAGCAGTTTATTGGGGGGGTATAATTCACCCCTCCACTTT.

This chain connects TRBV28 to TRBJ1-1, with 8 bases fitting TRBD1. This CDR3 is 15 amino acids long. CDR1 and CDR2 from the germline V gene are MDHEN and SYDVKM. V dropped 6 bases and J dropped 3; count of bases not matched to a gene: 9. The CDR3 nucleotides read TGTGCCAGCAGCCGTGACAGGGGAGTGGACACTGAAGCTTTCTTT. It specifies CASSRDRGVDTEAFF.

This chain uses TRBV28 with TRBJ1-3, with D perhaps matching TRBD1 (6 bases). Trimming took 5 bases from V and 0 from J, leaving 11 bases between them. Germline V lookup: CDR1 MDHEN, CDR2 SYDVKM. There are 15 residues in the CDR3. CDR3 protein: CASSRDTNSGNTIYF. CDR3 coding DNA: TGTGCCAGCAGTAGGGACACAAACTCTGGAAACACCATATATTTT.

About this clone itself: The sample has other DNA sequences that encode this CDR3 too. This chain joins TRBV19 and TRBJ1-1, with TRBD1 as a possible D gene (5 bases). CDR1 is LNHDA, CDR2 SQIVND, per germline (reference sequence). V was cut by 5 bases and J by 1 base, with 20 bases left in between. The CDR3 has 17 amino acids. CDR3: CASSPSQGFRKNTEAFF. For the CDR3, the DNA is TGTGCCAGTAGTCCGAGCCAGGGATTTCGTAAGAACACTGAAGCTTTCTTT.

This chain uses TRBV5-8 with TRBJ1-2; D remains ambiguous. Germline V gene lookup returns CDR1 SGHTS and CDR2 YDEGEE. V gave up 1 base and J gave up 0 bases, with 7 bases separating them. This CDR3 comprises 14 residues. Here the CDR3 reads CASSLRASNYGYTF. The CDR3 DNA is TGTGCCAGCAGCTTGAGAGCTTCTAACTATGGCTACACCTTC.

The chain is built from TRBV19 and TRBJ1-3, with D unclear. The CDR3 is 15 amino acids. Trimming left V 1 base short and J 2 bases short, with 9 bases between. Germline V gene lookup returns CDR1 LNHDA and CDR2 SQIVND (reference sequence). In DNA, the CDR3 is TGTGCCAGTAGTATAGGGACTGCCGCTGGAAACACCATATATTTT. It specifies CASSIGTAAGNTIYF.